The clone carrying this T cell receptor beta chain was seen repeatedly, ten times or more. Its antigen is not identified. RNA transcripts were the template, and TCR beta CDR3 regions were amplified from them. HTBI primers served in a first-round RT-PCR, which a second-round multiplex PCR followed. TCRdb re-called the multiplex PCR reads with MiXCR, one entry per CDR3 protein. The repertoire holds about 500,000 distinct CDR3 sequences, with about two fifths as singletons. The study recruited hyperthyroidism patients aged 18 to 65 who were newly diagnosed, under 2 months' duration. The V end lost 0 bases, the J end lost 9 bases, and 12 bases lay between the germline ends. CDR1 is MGHRA and CDR2 is YSYEKL in the germline V gene. The CDR3 has 13 residues. The sample originates from a study of Graves' ophthalmopathy and Graves' hyperthyroidism. Study-wide findings and caveats: Also, most clonotypes expanded in the thyroid above 0.001 frequency appeared in blood.

The TCR originated in an adult man with Graves' hyperthyroidism. Sequencing input: peripheral blood or thyroid tissue (not recorded which). This chain joins TRBV4-1 and TRBJ2-7; no clear D. The CDR3 spells CASSQESLLRQYF. CDR3 bases: TGCGCCAGCAGCCAAGAGTCACTACTCCGGCAGTACTTC.